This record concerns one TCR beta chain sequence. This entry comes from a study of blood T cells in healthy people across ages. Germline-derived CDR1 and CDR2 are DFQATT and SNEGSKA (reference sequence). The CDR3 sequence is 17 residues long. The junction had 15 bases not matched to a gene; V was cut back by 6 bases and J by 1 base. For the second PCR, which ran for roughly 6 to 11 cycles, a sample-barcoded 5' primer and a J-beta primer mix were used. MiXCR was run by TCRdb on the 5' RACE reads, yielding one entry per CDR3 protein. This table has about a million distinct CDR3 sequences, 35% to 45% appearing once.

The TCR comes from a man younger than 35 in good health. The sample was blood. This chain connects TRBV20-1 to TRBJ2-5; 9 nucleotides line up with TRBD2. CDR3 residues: CSARIRETSGRQETQYF. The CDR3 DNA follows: TGCAGTGCCAGAATTCGGGAGACTAGCGGCCGCCAAGAGACCCAGTACTTC.